One sample yielded the 10 T cell receptor beta chains listed below, sequenced in a study of blood T cell repertoires in COVID-19. Clones were read by immunoSEQ multiplex PCR, and TCRdb kept only the in-frame ones, dropping some. This sample yields under 100,000 clones, of which about 85% are seen a single time; approximately 3% belongs to the top ten. Sequencing was performed on peripheral blood. All receptors come from a woman aged 80 or over with COVID-19, enrolled during active disease.

This CDR3 reads CASSEARGGPGQGAKEQYF. The CDR3 bases are TGTGCCAGCAGTGAAGCGCGGGGGGGGCCGGGACAGGGGGCGAAAGAGCAGTACTTC. The chain carries TRBV6-1 and TRBJ2-7, with TRBD1 matching over 12 bases. Losses at the gene ends were 0 bases for V and 7 bases for J; bases not matched to a gene: 16. This CDR3 spans 19 amino acids. Germline lookup yields CDR1 MNHNS and CDR2 SASEGT.

The gene calls are TRBV6-5 and TRBJ1-5; tentative D call: TRBD1 (6 bases). Germline loops: CDR1 MNHEY, CDR2 SVGAGI. V was clipped by 2 bases and J by 0 bases, with 11 bases between them. This CDR3 comprises 16 residues. CDR3 nucleotide sequence: TGTGCCAGCAGTTACGGGGGGGCCCATAGCAATCAGCCCCAGCATTTT. It yields the protein CASSYGGAHSNQPQHF.

CDR3 DNA sequence: TGTGCCAGCTCACCGGGACTAGCGGGAGGGCCGAACGATGAGCAGTTCTTC. It is translated as CASSPGLAGGPNDEQFF. The V gene is TRBV18, the J gene TRBJ2-1; 16 nucleotides agree with TRBD2. J lost 8 bases, V lost 3 bases, and 7 bases had no gene match. Germline CDR1 and CDR2: KGHSH and LQKENI. The CDR3 consists of 17 residues.

The chain couples TRBV5-1 to TRBJ1-4; TRBD1 agrees at 7 bases. J lost 4 bases, V lost 5 bases, and 11 bases had no gene match. The CDR3 totals 16 residues. Germline lookup yields CDR1 SGHRS and CDR2 YFSETQ. The CDR3 sequence: CASRYGTAEDNEKLFF. The CDR3 DNA sequence: TGCGCCAGCAGATACGGGACAGCTGAAGATAATGAAAAACTGTTTTTT.

This sequence joins TRBV5-4 and TRBJ1-2, with 9 nucleotides matching TRBD1. The CDR3 spans 15 residues. Germline trimming cut 3 bases from V and 4 bases from J; bases unmatched to any gene: 7. The germline V gene has CDR1 SGHNT and CDR2 YYREEE (reference sequence). The CDR3 loop reads CASSSRQGDSYGYTF. The CDR3, as DNA: TGTGCCAGCAGCTCTAGACAGGGGGACAGCTATGGCTACACCTTC.

This chain joins TRBV9 and TRBJ2-5; 7 positions agree with TRBD1. CDR1 SGDLS and CDR2 YYNGEE come from the germline V gene. CDR3 length equals 15 residues. Trimming removed 2 bases from V and 0 bases from J; junction bases left unmatched: 4. CDR3 bases: TGTGCCAGCAGCGTCGGGACAGCTTACCAAGAGACCCAGTACTTC. Its translation: CASSVGTAYQETQYF.

V and J are TRBV3-1 (or the pseudogene TRBV3-2) and TRBJ2-3; no firm D call. CDR1 is LGHDT and CDR2 is YNNKEL in the germline V gene (reference sequence). There are 13 residues in the CDR3. V lost 1 base to trimming and J lost 7 bases, with 9 bases between them. CDR3 protein: CASSQVLRHTQYF. The CDR3 DNA reads as TGTGCCAGCAGCCAAGTACTGCGCCATACGCAGTATTTT.

The chain carries TRBV19 and TRBJ1-5; D is uncertain. CDR3 length: 16 residues. V was cut by 7 bases and J by 0 bases, with 16 bases left in between. Germline V CDR1 and CDR2: LNHDA, SQIVND (reference sequence). The CDR3 loop is CASTPWPPDSNQPQHF. CDR3 DNA sequence: TGTGCCAGTACCCCGTGGCCCCCCGATAGCAATCAGCCCCAGCATTTT.

J is TRBJ2-3 and V is TRBV4-3; 9 bases are shared with TRBD2. The CDR3 sequence is 17 residues long. V shed 4 bases and J 1 base; nucleotides not matched to a gene: 9. In germline, CDR1 is LGHNA, CDR2 YSLEER. The CDR3 reads CASSRSPKRGGTDTQYF. CDR3 sequence (DNA): TGCGCCAGCAGCCGCTCACCCAAGCGGGGGGGCACAGATACGCAGTATTTT.

For this clone: At one end the junction does not follow the germline gene, possibly because of a read error. This chain links TRBV2 with TRBJ2-7, with D possibly matching TRBD1 (6 bases). This CDR3 spans 12 amino acids. The germline CDR1 and CDR2 sequences are SNHLY and FYNNEI. The CDR3 DNA reads TGTGCCGGCAGACAGGAATCCTACGAGCAGTACTTC. This translates into CAGRQESYEQYF.